This T cell receptor beta chain was captured in a study of somatic mutations in cytotoxic T cells in rheumatoid arthritis. Study-level information: Sorting by flow gave nearly 100% purity for some V beta antibody-stained T-cell populations, including V beta1+ cells sequenced for TCRB.

Libraries were prepared by immunoSEQ multiplex PCR; TCRdb keeps only in-frame clonotypes and omits some of them. The profile shows some 14,000 clones, just under 75% of them singletons. Trimming left V 5 bases short and J 5 bases short, with 12 bases between. Germline V gives CDR1 LNHDA, CDR2 SQIVND (reference sequence). The CDR3 consists of 13 residues. The V and J genes are TRBV19 and TRBJ2-5, with a weak D call TRBD2 (6 bases). Source material: CD8+ T cells sorted from blood. This TCR was recovered from an adult with rheumatoid arthritis. In DNA form, the CDR3 reads TGTGCCAGTAGTTTCAGACTAGGGGAGACCCAGTACTTC. Residues: CASSFRLGETQYF.